The 15 T cell receptor beta chains in this list originate from one sample, sequenced in a study of CD8 T cells in ankylosing spondylitis. TCRdb used MiXCR to reprocess the 5' RACE reads, holding one entry per CDR3 protein. The sample includes fewer than 250,000 distinct CDR3 sequences, 20% to 30% of them seen just once. Sequencing was performed on blood, either unsorted or a sorted T cell fraction (not recorded which). These receptor sequences come from a male donor with ankylosing spondylitis or in good health (not recorded which).

There are many counts of this clonotype. This chain uses TRBV5-1 with TRBJ2-6; D gene uncertain. Trimming removed 4 bases at V and 4 bases at J, with 12 bases between. The CDR3 loop spans 15 amino acids. Per the germline V gene, CDR1 is SGHRS and CDR2 is YFSETQ. For the CDR3, the DNA is TGCGCCAGCAGCCCCGATCTTGGGGGGGCCAACGTCCTGACTTTC. Translated: CASSPDLGGANVLTF.

The chain employs TRBV20-1 and TRBJ2-7, with 14 bases that match TRBD2. The ends lost 3 bases at V and 3 bases at J; junction bases unmatched: 7. CDR3 length equals 16 residues. Germline V gives CDR1 DFQATT, CDR2 SNEGSKA (reference sequence). This CDR3 is CSASEWTSGRFYEQYF. Here the CDR3 DNA reads TGCAGTGCTAGCGAGTGGACTAGCGGGAGGTTCTACGAGCAGTACTTC.

This clonotype was counted at least ten times. The chain is built from TRBV20-1 and TRBJ2-3; D gene unclear. CDR3 size: 12 residues. V dropped 4 bases and J dropped 1 base, with 6 bases sitting between them. The germline gives CDR1 DFQATT, CDR2 SNEGSKA (reference sequence). The CDR3 DNA reads as TGCAGTGCTACCCCCCGCACAGATACGCAGTATTTT. This translates into CSATPRTDTQYF.

The gene calls are TRBV29-1 and TRBJ1-1, with a tentative D call TRBD1 (6 bases). Deletions cut 0 bases from V and 6 bases from J, with 14 bases between. The germline V gene has CDR1 SQVTM and CDR2 ANQGSEA. The CDR3 is 14 amino acids. Here the CDR3 DNA reads TGCAGCGTTGAAGATGTGGGCAGGGGCGCTGAAGCTTTCTTT. Protein: CSVEDVGRGAEAFF.

This clonotype was seen at least ten times. J is TRBJ1-2 and V is TRBV6-1; D is perhaps TRBD1 (5 bases). V was clipped by 10 bases and J by 4 bases, with 16 bases between them. Germline values: CDR1 MNHNS, CDR2 SASEGT. The CDR3 is 13 amino acids. This CDR3 reads CATRDARGYGYTF. Written as DNA, the CDR3 is TGTGCCACCCGGGACGCACGGGGCTATGGCTACACCTTC.

The J gene is TRBJ1-1, the V gene TRBV20-1; D unclear. V was trimmed by 1 base and J by 5 bases, leaving 8 bases between them. This CDR3 contains 12 residues. From germline, CDR1 is DFQATT and CDR2 SNEGSKA (reference sequence). The CDR3 loop is CSARATGTEAFF. The CDR3 DNA reads TGCAGTGCTAGAGCCACCGGGACTGAAGCTTTCTTT.

In its sample, this clonotype was seen many times. The V and J genes are TRBV11-2 and TRBJ2-3; D might be TRBD1 or TRBD2, each matching 5 bases. V gave up 9 bases and J gave up 4 bases, with 14 bases separating them. This CDR3 is built from 13 residues. Germline loops: CDR1 SGHAT, CDR2 FQNNGV. This CDR3 is CASGDQAPDTQYF. CDR3 in DNA: TGTGCCAGTGGGGACCAAGCCCCAGATACGCAGTATTTT.

This clonotype was detected many times. The chain joins TRBV7-3 to TRBJ2-1; D not resolved. The V end lost 0 bases, the J end lost 0 bases, and 9 bases lay between the germline ends. The CDR3 contains 16 residues. Germline-derived CDR1 and CDR2 are SGHTA and FQGTGA. For the CDR3, the DNA is TGTGCCAGCAGCTTAACGGTCGGCTACTCCTACAATGAGCAGTTCTTC. Residues: CASSLTVGYSYNEQFF.

This sequence joins TRBV20-1 and TRBJ2-1; unclear D gene. Germline CDR1 and CDR2: DFQATT and SNEGSKA (reference sequence). With 1 base removed from V and 2 bases from J, the gap between germline ends came to 9 bases. The CDR3 consists of 14 residues. The CDR3 protein is CSARGSHTYNEQFF. The CDR3 DNA follows: TGCAGTGCTAGAGGGAGCCATACCTACAATGAGCAGTTCTTC.

Ten or more counts support this clonotype. The chain uses TRBV29-1 and TRBJ2-1; D is unclear. V dropped 5 bases and J dropped 4 bases, with 6 bases sitting between them. Germline V gene lookup returns CDR1 SQVTM and CDR2 ANQGSEA. The CDR3 totals 11 residues. In nucleotides, the CDR3 is TGCAGCGTTCTGGTTTACAATGAGCAGTTCTTC. This codes for CSVLVYNEQFF.

This clonotype was seen at least ten times. The genes are TRBV28 and TRBJ1-1; D is perhaps TRBD1 (5 bases). V was clipped by 4 bases and J by 10 bases, with 13 bases between them. This CDR3 spans 12 amino acids. Germline V lookup: CDR1 MDHEN, CDR2 SYDVKM. The chain's CDR3 is CASSSPRELAFF. The CDR3, as DNA: TGTGCCAGCAGTTCACCCAGGGAATTAGCTTTCTTT.

This clonotype has a handful of counts. The chain uses TRBV29-1 and TRBJ2-5; no reliable D call. The ends were cut back, 5 bases at V and 2 bases at J, with 6 bases in the middle. This CDR3 is 11 amino acids long. The V gene's germline CDR1 is SQVTM and CDR2 ANQGSEA. The DNA for the CDR3 is TGCAGCGTTACCCGGCAAGAGACCCAGTACTTC. Protein: CSVTRQETQYF.

The J gene is TRBJ2-3, the V gene TRBV29-1; 11 bases fit TRBD2. The germline CDR1 and CDR2 sequences are SQVTM and ANQGSEA. CDR3 length: 16 residues. The V and J ends lost 5 bases and 0 bases, in that order; junction bases with no gene match: 7. CDR3 nucleotide sequence: TGCAGCGTTTCGGGACGACTAGCGGGAAGCACAGATACGCAGTATTTT. This codes for CSVSGRLAGSTDTQYF.

Ten or more counts support this clonotype. V and J are TRBV4-2 and TRBJ2-3; 12 bases are shared with TRBD2. The germline CDR1 and CDR2 sequences are LGHNA and YNFKEQ. The V gene end was trimmed by 1 base and the J gene end by 3 bases; junction bases not matched to a gene: 2. The CDR3 loop spans 16 amino acids. The DNA for the CDR3 is TGTGCCAGCAGCCAAGCACTAGCGGGAGGTACAGATACGCAGTATTTT. Its protein is CASSQALAGGTDTQYF.

The chain employs TRBV20-1 and TRBJ2-3; no firm D call. This CDR3 spans 14 amino acids. V gave up 4 bases and J gave up 3 bases, with 14 bases separating them. Germline-derived CDR1 and CDR2 are DFQATT and SNEGSKA (reference sequence). The CDR3 here is CSAIKGLGTDTQYF. In nucleotides, the CDR3 is TGCAGTGCTATAAAGGGCCTAGGGACAGATACGCAGTATTTT.